These 5 T cell receptor beta chains came from one sample sequenced in a study of T cells in Graves' hyperthyroidism and ophthalmopathy. The CDR3 regions of TCR beta were amplified from RNA transcripts. HTBI primers were the set used in a first-round RT-PCR of the TCR CDR3. MiXCR, run by TCRdb on the multiplex PCR reads, gives a single entry per CDR3 protein. This table holds 450,000 to 650,000 distinct CDR3 sequences, 14% found once. Specimen: blood. The receptors stem from a woman aged 18-30 years with Graves' ophthalmopathy.

This clonotype was observed at least ten times. This chain links TRBV29-1 with TRBJ1-2, with D perhaps TRBD1 (6 bases). CDR1 is SQVTM, CDR2 ANQGSEA, per germline. CDR3 size: 15 residues. V gave up 1 base and J gave up 7 bases, with 19 bases separating them. For the CDR3, the DNA is TGCAGCGTTGAAGGGGGGACACAGGGTAATCCTGGCTACACCTTC. This gives the protein CSVEGGTQGNPGYTF.

In this sample, this clonotype turned up a few times. The chain has TRBV11-2 and TRBJ2-7; possibly TRBD2 for D (6 bases). V was trimmed by 5 bases and J by 1 base, leaving 12 bases between them. In germline, CDR1 is SGHAT, CDR2 FQNNGV. The CDR3 is 14 residues long. CDR3 loop: CASSPNRGSYEQYF. For the CDR3, the DNA is TGTGCCAGCAGCCCAAATCGGGGGTCCTACGAGCAGTACTTC. The whole variable domain, filled in from reference TRBV11-2 and TRBJ2-7, reads EAGVAQSPRYKIIEKRQSVAFWCNPISGHATLYWYQQILGQGPKLLIQFQNNGVVDDSQLPKDRFSAERLKGVDSTLKIQPAKLEDSAVYLCASSPNRGSYEQYFGPGTRLTVT.

This clonotype was picked up a small number of times. One end of the junction is discordant with germline, which a read error may explain. J is TRBJ2-3 and V is TRBV24-1; D is unclear. This CDR3 is 12 amino acids long. The germline gives CDR1 KGHDR, CDR2 SFDVKD. The CDR3 spells CAISETADTQYF. CDR3 nucleotides: TGTGCCATCAGTGAAACAGCAGATACGCAGTATTTT.

Ten or more counts support this clonotype. The genes are TRBV12-3 or TRBV12-4 and TRBJ1-6; the D gene is possibly TRBD1 (6 bases). The CDR3 length is 16 residues. Trimming cost V 2 bases and J 5 bases, with 13 bases left between them. The CDR3 sequence is CASSLTGQKNNSPLHF. The CDR3, as DNA: TGTGCCAGCAGTTTAACAGGGCAGAAGAATAATTCACCCCTCCACTTT.

The chain has TRBV10-3 and TRBJ2-2; the D gene is possibly TRBD1 (6 bases). Germline CDR1 ENHRY, CDR2 SYGVKD. The V end was cut by 2 bases, the J end by 1 base, with 11 bases between. The CDR3 sequence is 16 residues long. The CDR3: CAISEPRGKNTGELFF. CDR3 nucleotides: TGTGCCATCAGTGAGCCCAGGGGAAAGAACACCGGGGAGCTGTTTTTT.